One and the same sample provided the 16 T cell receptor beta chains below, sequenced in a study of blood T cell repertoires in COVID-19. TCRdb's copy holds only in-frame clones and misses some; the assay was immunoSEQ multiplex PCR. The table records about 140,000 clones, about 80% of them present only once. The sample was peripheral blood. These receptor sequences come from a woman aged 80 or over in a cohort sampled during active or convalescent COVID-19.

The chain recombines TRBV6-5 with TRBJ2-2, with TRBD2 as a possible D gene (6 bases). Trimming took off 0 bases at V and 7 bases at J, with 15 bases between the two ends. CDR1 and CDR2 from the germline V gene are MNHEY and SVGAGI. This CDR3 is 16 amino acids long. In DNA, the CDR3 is TGTGCCAGCAGTTACTCCAGCCGGGGGACCGGCGGGGAGCTGTTTTTT. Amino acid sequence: CASSYSSRGTGGELFF.

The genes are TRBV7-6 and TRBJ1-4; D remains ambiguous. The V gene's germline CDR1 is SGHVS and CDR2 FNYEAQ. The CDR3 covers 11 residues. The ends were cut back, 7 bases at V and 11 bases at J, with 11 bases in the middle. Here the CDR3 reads CASNGVGKLFF. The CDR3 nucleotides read TGTGCCAGCAACGGGGTAGGGAAACTGTTTTTT.

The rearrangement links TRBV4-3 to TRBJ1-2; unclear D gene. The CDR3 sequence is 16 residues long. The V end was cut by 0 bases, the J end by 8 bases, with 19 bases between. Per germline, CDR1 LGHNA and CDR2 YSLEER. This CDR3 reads CASSQESFQSPRGYTF. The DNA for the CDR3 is TGCGCCAGCAGCCAAGAGAGTTTCCAGAGTCCTAGAGGCTACACCTTC.

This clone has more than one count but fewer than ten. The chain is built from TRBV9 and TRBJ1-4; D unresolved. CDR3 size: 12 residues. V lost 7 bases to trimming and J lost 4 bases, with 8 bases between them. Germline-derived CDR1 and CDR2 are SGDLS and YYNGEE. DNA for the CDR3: TGTGCCAGCGGCCGGGGTAATGAAAAACTGTTTTTT. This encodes CASGRGNEKLFF.

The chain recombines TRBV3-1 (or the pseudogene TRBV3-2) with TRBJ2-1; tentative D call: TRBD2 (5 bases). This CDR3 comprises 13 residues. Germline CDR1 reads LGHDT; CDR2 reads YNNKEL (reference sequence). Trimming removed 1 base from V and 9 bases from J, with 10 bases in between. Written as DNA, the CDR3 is TGTGCCAGCAGCCAAGTGGACTTCGGTGAGCAGTTCTTC. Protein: CASSQVDFGEQFF.

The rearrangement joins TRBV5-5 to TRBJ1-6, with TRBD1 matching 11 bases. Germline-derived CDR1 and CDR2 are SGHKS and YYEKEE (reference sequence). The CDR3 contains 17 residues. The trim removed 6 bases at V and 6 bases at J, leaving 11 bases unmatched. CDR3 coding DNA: TGTGCCAGCACCCCTGTCGGGACAGGGGGACTTAATTCACCCCTCCACTTT. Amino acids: CASTPVGTGGLNSPLHF. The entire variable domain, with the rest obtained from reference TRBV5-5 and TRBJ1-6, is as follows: DAGVTQSPTHLIKTRGQQVTLRCSPISGHKSVSWYQQVLGQGPQFIFQYYEKEERGRGNFPDRFSARQFPNYSSELNVNALLLGDSALYLCASTPVGTGGLNSPLHFGNGTRLTVT.

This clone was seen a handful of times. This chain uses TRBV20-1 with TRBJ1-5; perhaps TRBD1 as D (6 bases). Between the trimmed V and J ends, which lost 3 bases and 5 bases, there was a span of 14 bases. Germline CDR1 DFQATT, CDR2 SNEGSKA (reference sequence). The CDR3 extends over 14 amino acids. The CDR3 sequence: CSASTGPQDQPQHF. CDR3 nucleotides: TGCAGTGCTAGTACAGGGCCCCAAGATCAGCCCCAGCATTTT.

CDR3 region: CASSEPRDEQYF. CDR3 sequence (DNA): TGTGCCAGCAGTGAACCCCGGGACGAGCAGTACTTC. The chain carries TRBV2 and TRBJ2-7; D is ambiguous. CDR3 length: 12 amino acids. The germline V gene has CDR1 SNHLY and CDR2 FYNNEI. Trimming took off 2 bases at V and 5 bases at J, with 7 bases between the two ends.

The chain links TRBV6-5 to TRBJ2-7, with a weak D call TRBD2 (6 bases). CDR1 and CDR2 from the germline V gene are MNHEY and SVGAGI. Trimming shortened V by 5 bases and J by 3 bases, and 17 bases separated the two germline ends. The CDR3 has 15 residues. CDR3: CASSPGGTDYYEQYV. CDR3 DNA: TGTGCCAGCAGTCCTGGGGGGACGGACTACTACGAGCAGTACGTC.

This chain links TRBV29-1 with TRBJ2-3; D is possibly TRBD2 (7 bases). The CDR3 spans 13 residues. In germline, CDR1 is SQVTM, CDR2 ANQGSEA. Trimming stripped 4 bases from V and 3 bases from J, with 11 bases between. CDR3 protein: CSVVGGATDTQYF. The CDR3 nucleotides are TGCAGCGTTGTTGGGGGGGCAACAGATACGCAGTATTTT.

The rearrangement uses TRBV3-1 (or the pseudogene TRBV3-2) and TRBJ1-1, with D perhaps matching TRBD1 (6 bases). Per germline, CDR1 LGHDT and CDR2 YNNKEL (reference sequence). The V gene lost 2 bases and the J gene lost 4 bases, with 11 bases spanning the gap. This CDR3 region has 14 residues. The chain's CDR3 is CASSQKGGATEAFF. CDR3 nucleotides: TGTGCCAGCAGCCAAAAGGGGGGGGCCACTGAAGCTTTCTTT.

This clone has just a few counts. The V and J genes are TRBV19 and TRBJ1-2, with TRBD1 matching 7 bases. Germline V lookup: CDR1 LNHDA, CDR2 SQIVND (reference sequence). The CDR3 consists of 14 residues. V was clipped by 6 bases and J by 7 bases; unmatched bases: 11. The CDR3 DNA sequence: TGTGCCAGTAGACCGACAGGGATCGGGGGTGGCTACACCTTC. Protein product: CASRPTGIGGGYTF.

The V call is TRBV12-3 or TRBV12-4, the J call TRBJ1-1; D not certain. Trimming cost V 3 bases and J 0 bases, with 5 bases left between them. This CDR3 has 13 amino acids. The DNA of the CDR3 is TGTGCCAGCAGTTTCTCCCTGAACACTGAAGCTTTCTTT. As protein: CASSFSLNTEAFF.

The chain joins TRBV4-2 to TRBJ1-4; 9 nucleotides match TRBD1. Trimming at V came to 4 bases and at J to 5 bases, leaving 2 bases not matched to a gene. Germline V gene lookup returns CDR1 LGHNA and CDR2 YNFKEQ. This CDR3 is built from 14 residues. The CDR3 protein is CASSRDRANEKLFF. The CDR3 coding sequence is TGTGCCAGCAGCCGGGACAGGGCGAATGAAAAACTGTTTTTT.

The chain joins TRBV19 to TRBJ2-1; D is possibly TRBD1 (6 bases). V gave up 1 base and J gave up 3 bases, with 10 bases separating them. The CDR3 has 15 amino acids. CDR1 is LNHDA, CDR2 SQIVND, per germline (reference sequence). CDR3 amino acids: CASSIVEGGYNEQFF. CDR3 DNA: TGTGCCAGTAGTATAGTGGAAGGGGGCTACAATGAGCAGTTCTTC.

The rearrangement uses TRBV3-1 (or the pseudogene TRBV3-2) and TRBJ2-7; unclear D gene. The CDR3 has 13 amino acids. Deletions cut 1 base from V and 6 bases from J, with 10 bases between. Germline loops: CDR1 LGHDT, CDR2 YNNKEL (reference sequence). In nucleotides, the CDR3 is TGTGCCAGCAGCCAAGTGGCGGTAAGCGAGCAGTACTTC. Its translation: CASSQVAVSEQYF.